In its sample, the clone carrying this T cell receptor beta chain was seen once. This sample was included in a study of blood T cell repertoires in COVID-19. Study-wide context: Collection of acute and convalescent COVID-19 samples took place in the United States, Italy and Spain.

Losses at the gene ends were 4 bases for V and 0 bases for J; bases not matched to a gene: 12. CDR1 is MNHNS, CDR2 SASEGT, per germline. CDR3 size: 18 residues. Data came from immunoSEQ multiplex PCR; TCRdb stores just in-frame clones and leaves some out. The data show around 260,000 clones, around 86% seen once. The source of this sequence is a woman under 40 with active or convalescent COVID-19. The sample taken for sequencing was peripheral blood. This chain uses TRBV6-1 with TRBJ1-5; 7 nucleotides agree with TRBD1. The CDR3 sequence is CASSASTGHGNSNQPQHF. The CDR3 nucleotides are TGTGCCAGCAGTGCCTCGACAGGGCACGGGAATAGCAATCAGCCCCAGCATTTT.